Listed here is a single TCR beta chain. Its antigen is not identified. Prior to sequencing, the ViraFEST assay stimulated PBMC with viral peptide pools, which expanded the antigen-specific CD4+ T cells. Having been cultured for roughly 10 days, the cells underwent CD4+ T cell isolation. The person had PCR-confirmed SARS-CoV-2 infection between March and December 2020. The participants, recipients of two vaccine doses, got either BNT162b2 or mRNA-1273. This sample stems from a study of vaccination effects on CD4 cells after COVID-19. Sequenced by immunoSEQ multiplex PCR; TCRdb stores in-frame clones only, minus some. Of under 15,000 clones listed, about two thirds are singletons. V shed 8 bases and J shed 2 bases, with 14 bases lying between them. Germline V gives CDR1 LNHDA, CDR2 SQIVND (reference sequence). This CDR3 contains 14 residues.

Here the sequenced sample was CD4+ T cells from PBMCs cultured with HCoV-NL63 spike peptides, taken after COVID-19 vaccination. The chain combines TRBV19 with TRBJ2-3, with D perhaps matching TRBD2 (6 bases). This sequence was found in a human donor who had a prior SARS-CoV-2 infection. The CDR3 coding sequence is TGTGCCAGTCGTCGGGGGACTCACACAGATACGCAGTATTTT. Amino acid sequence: CASRRGTHTDTQYF. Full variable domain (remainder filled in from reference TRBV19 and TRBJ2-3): DGGITQSPKYLFRKEGQNVTLSCEQNLNHDAMYWYRQDPGQGLRLIYYSQIVNDFQKGDIAEGYSVSREKKESFPLTVTSAQKNPTAFYLCASRRGTHTDTQYFGPGTRLTVL.